Given below is one T cell receptor beta chain in context. The data were taken from a study of blood T cell repertoires in COVID-19. The CDR3 consists of 16 residues. V gave up 4 bases and J gave up 2 bases; unmatched junction bases: 5. Germline V gives CDR1 ENHRY, CDR2 SYGVKD. Ages ranged from about 18 to 89 years, with residence in 24 US areas. The method was immunoSEQ multiplex PCR; TCRdb's version includes in-frame clones alone and lacks a portion of them. The data contain approximately 100,000 clones, 86% of them singletons. This TCR came from a woman between 50 and 59 years old who had recovered from COVID-19. This chain links TRBV10-3 with TRBJ2-3; 11 nucleotides align to TRBD2. Sequenced material: PBMCs or T cells enriched from blood (not recorded which). The CDR3 coding sequence is TGTGCCATCAGTGGAGGGACTAGCGGACCCACAGATACGCAGTATTTT. The encoded protein is CAISGGTSGPTDTQYF.